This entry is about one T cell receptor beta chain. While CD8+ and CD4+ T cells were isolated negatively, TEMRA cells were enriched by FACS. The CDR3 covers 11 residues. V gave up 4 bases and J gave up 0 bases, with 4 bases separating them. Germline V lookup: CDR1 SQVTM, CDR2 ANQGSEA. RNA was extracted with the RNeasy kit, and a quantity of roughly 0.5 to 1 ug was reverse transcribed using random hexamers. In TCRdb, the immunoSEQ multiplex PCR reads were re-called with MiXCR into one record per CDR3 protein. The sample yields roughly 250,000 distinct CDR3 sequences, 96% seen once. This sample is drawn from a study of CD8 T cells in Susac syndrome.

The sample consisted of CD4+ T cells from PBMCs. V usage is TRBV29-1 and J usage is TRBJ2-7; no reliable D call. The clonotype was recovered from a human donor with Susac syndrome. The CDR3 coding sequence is TGCAGCGTTGGGAGCTCCTACGAGCAGTACTTC. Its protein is CSVGSSYEQYF.